Listed below are T cell receptor beta chains from one sample, sequenced in a study of neoadjuvant nivolumab and ipilimumab in lung cancer. Repertoires were generated with immunoSEQ multiplex PCR, while TCRdb's copy carries only in-frame clones and drops some. The data hold approximately 19,000 clones, with about 87% observed a single time. Sample: peripheral blood, taken before neoadjuvant nivolumab, alone or with ipilimumab. Receptors originate from an adult with non-small cell lung cancer. Both conserved end residues are part of each CDR3.

cdr3_aa: CASSLGRGGPDTQYF
j_call: TRBJ2-3
v_call: TRBV5-1

cdr3_aa: CASSDPKGLGVEQYF
j_call: TRBJ2-7
v_call: TRBV2

cdr3_aa: CASSLESGANVLTF
j_call: TRBJ2-6
v_call: TRBV5-4

cdr3_aa: CASTLGADNEKLFF
j_call: TRBJ1-4
v_call: TRBV5-6

cdr3_aa: CASSSLYRGNYGYTF
j_call: TRBJ1-2
v_call: TRBV5-4

cdr3_aa: CASSQGLAGVGEQYF
j_call: TRBJ2-7
v_call: TRBV4-1

cdr3_aa: CSAPRVHEQYF
j_call: TRBJ2-7
v_call: TRBV20-1

cdr3_aa: CASSQGLAGVADTQYF
j_call: TRBJ2-3
v_call: TRBV5-1

cdr3_aa: CASRAEGEFQPQHF
j_call: TRBJ1-5
v_call: TRBV5-1

cdr3_aa: CASSPRRENTGELFF
j_call: TRBJ2-2
v_call: TRBV14

cdr3_aa: CASSSSGSSSYNEQFF
j_call: TRBJ2-1
v_call: TRBV7-3

cdr3_aa: CASTRRGMNTEAFF
j_call: TRBJ1-1
v_call: TRBV19

cdr3_aa: CASSELGDSYGYTF
j_call: TRBJ1-2
v_call: TRBV6-1

cdr3_aa: CASSFAQGWTEAFF
j_call: TRBJ1-1
v_call: TRBV27

cdr3_aa: CASSFRDRATGELFF
j_call: TRBJ2-2
v_call: TRBV5-6

cdr3_aa: CASRRTSGSQDTQYF
j_call: TRBJ2-3
v_call: TRBV7-6

cdr3_aa: CASRPDPSYEQYF
j_call: TRBJ2-7
v_call: TRBV7-9

cdr3_aa: CASSAHGQGAYEQYF
j_call: TRBJ2-7
v_call: TRBV7-9

cdr3_aa: CASAQGSINEQFF
j_call: TRBJ2-1
v_call: TRBV18

cdr3_aa: CASSPGLDSFEQYF
j_call: TRBJ2-7
v_call: TRBV18

cdr3_aa: CASSLPQGDLVYTF
j_call: TRBJ1-2
v_call: TRBV7-9

cdr3_aa: CASSRTSDEQFF
j_call: TRBJ2-1
v_call: TRBV5-1

cdr3_aa: CASSLSLGKVNEQFF
j_call: TRBJ2-1
v_call: TRBV7-9

cdr3_aa: CASSPRLAGGTETQYF
j_call: TRBJ2-5
v_call: TRBV7-9

cdr3_aa: CASSQEPALGAGNYNEQFF
j_call: TRBJ2-1
v_call: TRBV4-3

cdr3_aa: CASSVGIGFEQYF
j_call: TRBJ2-7
v_call: TRBV27

cdr3_aa: CASSPPGGYGELFF
j_call: TRBJ2-2
v_call: TRBV18

cdr3_aa: CASSQLSSPHSEQYF
j_call: TRBJ2-7
v_call: TRBV5-1

cdr3_aa: CASSLEPETQYF
j_call: TRBJ2-5
v_call: TRBV9

cdr3_aa: CASIGEQGSYEQYF
j_call: TRBJ2-7
v_call: TRBV28